Listed here are 12 T cell receptor beta chains from one sample, sequenced in a study of cytomegalovirus exposure and HLA in healthy donors. Vbeta (60) and Jbeta (13) primers were used in the PCR. This table comes from immunoSEQ multiplex PCR, and its TCRdb copy is limited to in-frame clones, with some not included. The sample consists of more than 85,000 clones, approximately 80% of them appearing once. Sequenced input: PBMCs. The receptors were sampled from a female donor in good health and CMV-seronegative.

The CDR3 DNA follows: TGTGCCAGCAGTTACAGGTGGCCAGCGGGGGGTCCGGGTGAAAAACTGTTTTTT. It encodes CASSYRWPAGGPGEKLFF. This chain uses TRBV27 with TRBJ1-4; D possibly corresponds to TRBD1 (5 bases). The CDR3 runs 18 residues. The V and J ends lost 4 bases and 7 bases respectively, with 25 bases between them. CDR1 is MNHEY, CDR2 SMNVEV, per germline (reference sequence).

The V and J genes are TRBV6-6 and TRBJ2-7; D call uncertain. CDR3 length equals 11 residues. In germline, CDR1 is MNHNY, CDR2 SVGAGI (reference sequence). Between the trimmed V and J ends, which lost 6 bases and 2 bases, there was a span of 5 bases. CDR3 in DNA: TGTGCCAGCAGGCGTCCCTACGAGCAGTACTTC. Translation: CASRRPYEQYF.

Regarding this clone: Sequence at one end of the junction differs from germline and may be a read error. Other DNA sequences in this sample translate to the same CDR3. J is TRBJ2-7 and V is TRBV20-1; D possibly corresponds to TRBD2 (6 bases). From germline, CDR1 is DFQATT and CDR2 SNEGSKA (reference sequence). The CDR3 has 11 amino acids. The CDR3 is CSAALADEQYF. As DNA, the CDR3 is TGTAGTGCAGCACTAGCTGACGAGCAGTACTTC.

V is TRBV19 and J is TRBJ2-5; TRBD2 matches 8 bases. Trimming cost V 6 bases and J 1 base; bases outside gene matches: 1. Germline lookup yields CDR1 LNHDA and CDR2 SQIVND (reference sequence). The CDR3 totals 13 residues. In DNA, the CDR3 is TGTGCCAGTAGGAGCGGGGGCCAAGAGACCCAGTACTTC. Its translation: CASRSGGQETQYF.

The chain employs TRBV5-6 and TRBJ2-5; perhaps TRBD1 as D (6 bases). Trimming pared 0 bases from V and 2 bases from J, leaving 11 bases between. The length of the CDR3 is 15 residues. The germline CDR1 and CDR2 sequences are SGHDT and YYEEEE. The CDR3 loop reads CASSLGQVLQETQYF. The DNA of the CDR3 is TGTGCCAGCAGCTTGGGACAGGTCCTACAAGAGACCCAGTACTTC.

V is TRBV20-1 and J is TRBJ2-5; no definite D call. Germline CDR1 DFQATT, CDR2 SNEGSKA (reference sequence). The V and J ends lost 5 bases and 5 bases respectively, with 9 bases between them. The CDR3 sequence is 11 residues long. The CDR3 sequence: CSAPPSETQYF. CDR3 DNA sequence: TGCAGTGCTCCGCCGAGCGAGACCCAGTACTTC.

The chain links TRBV11-2 to TRBJ2-3; D possibly corresponds to TRBD2 (6 bases). The germline V gene encodes CDR1 SGHAT and CDR2 FQNNGV. Trimming left V 3 bases short and J 0 bases short, with 10 bases between. This CDR3 spans 15 amino acids. CDR3 region: CASSLQRVSTDTQYF. CDR3 sequence (DNA): TGTGCCAGCAGCTTGCAGCGGGTGAGCACAGATACGCAGTATTTT. Full variable domain (missing parts from reference TRBV11-2 and TRBJ2-3): EAGVAQSPRYKIIEKRQSVAFWCNPISGHATLYWYQQILGQGPKLLIQFQNNGVVDDSQLPKDRFSAERLKGVDSTLKIQPAKLEDSAVYLCASSLQRVSTDTQYFGPGTRLTVL.

The DNA for the CDR3 is TGTGCCAGCAGCTTTCACACTAGAGTGAACACCGGGGAGCTGTTTTTT. This translates into CASSFHTRVNTGELFF. J is TRBJ2-2 and V is TRBV7-3; D might be TRBD2 (5 bases). Trimming took off 3 bases at V and 1 base at J, with 12 bases between the two ends. The CDR3 has 16 residues. Germline V gene data show CDR1 as SGHTA and CDR2 as FQGTGA.

The rearrangement joins TRBV20-1 to TRBJ1-2; D ambiguous. From germline, CDR1 is DFQATT and CDR2 SNEGSKA (reference sequence). CDR3 size: 11 residues. Between the trimmed V and J ends, which lost 5 bases and 8 bases, there was a span of 12 bases. CDR3 sequence reads: CSAGPRSGYTF. In DNA form, the CDR3 reads TGCAGTGCTGGGCCCCGGTCCGGCTACACCTTC.

This chain joins TRBV7-8 and TRBJ1-4, with TRBD1 matching 8 bases. Germline V lookup: CDR1 SGHVS, CDR2 FQNEAQ. The length of the CDR3 is 16 residues. V lost 1 base and J lost 2; bases outside the gene matches: 3. CDR3 in amino acids: CASSLGQGSTNEKLFF. Written as DNA, the CDR3 is TGTGCCAGCAGCTTAGGACAGGGGAGCACTAATGAAAAACTGTTTTTT.

The chain employs TRBV11-3 and TRBJ1-5, with D hard to call. This CDR3 is 16 amino acids long. Germline CDR1 SGHNT, CDR2 YENEEA. V dropped 0 bases and J dropped 4 bases, with 13 bases sitting between them. CDR3 protein: CASSLDWAGGNQPQHF. The CDR3 nucleotides read TGTGCCAGCAGCTTAGATTGGGCAGGAGGGAATCAGCCCCAGCATTTT.

In its sample, this clone was seen a few times. The CDR3, as DNA: TGTGCCAGCGGGGCTTCCTCCTACGAGCAGTACTTC. Protein: CASGASSYEQYF. The chain combines TRBV28 with TRBJ2-7; maybe TRBD1 (5 bases). Trimming pared 8 bases from V and 0 bases from J, leaving 8 bases between. The germline V gene has CDR1 MDHEN and CDR2 SYDVKM. The CDR3 is made up of 12 amino acids. The entire variable domain, with the rest obtained from reference TRBV28 and TRBJ2-7, is as follows: DVKVTQSSRYLVKRTGEKVFLECVQDMDHENMFWYRQDPGLGLRLIYFSYDVKMKEKGDIPEGYSVSREKKERFSLILESASTNQTSMYLCASGASSYEQYFGPGTRLTVT.